This T cell receptor (beta chain) emerged from a study of blood T cell repertoires in COVID-19. Study as a whole: PBMCs, B-cell-depleted T cells, or T cells provided the cDNA or gDNA that made up the material.

CDR3 size: 13 residues. Between the trimmed V and J ends, which lost 4 bases and 10 bases, there was a span of 14 bases. Germline CDR1 and CDR2: SNHLY and FYNNEI. How the authors handled the data: Nucleated cell counts were estimated from reference gene primer amplification. TCRdb's table, derived via immunoSEQ multiplex PCR, lists solely in-frame clones and lacks some. D and trimming were read from the DNA, whereas the V and J calls and clone size are those reported in that table. The sample yields around 82,000 clones, approximately 86% seen once. Enrolment of Seattle patients took place during active infection, and they were followed longitudinally.

The receptor's source is a man older than 75 with COVID-19, enrolled during active disease. Material: peripheral blood. The chain has TRBV2 and TRBJ1-5; a possible D gene is TRBD1 (6 bases). DNA of the CDR3: TGTGCCAGCAGTGGACAGGCGGGGGAACCCCAGCATTTT. Encoded protein: CASSGQAGEPQHF. Variable domain in full (rest from reference TRBV2 and TRBJ1-5): EPEVTQTPSHQVTQMGQEVILRCVPISNHLYFYWYRQILGQKVEFLVSFYNNEISEKSEIFDDQFSVERPDGSNFTLKIRSTKLEDSAMYFCASSGQAGEPQHFGDGTRLSIL.